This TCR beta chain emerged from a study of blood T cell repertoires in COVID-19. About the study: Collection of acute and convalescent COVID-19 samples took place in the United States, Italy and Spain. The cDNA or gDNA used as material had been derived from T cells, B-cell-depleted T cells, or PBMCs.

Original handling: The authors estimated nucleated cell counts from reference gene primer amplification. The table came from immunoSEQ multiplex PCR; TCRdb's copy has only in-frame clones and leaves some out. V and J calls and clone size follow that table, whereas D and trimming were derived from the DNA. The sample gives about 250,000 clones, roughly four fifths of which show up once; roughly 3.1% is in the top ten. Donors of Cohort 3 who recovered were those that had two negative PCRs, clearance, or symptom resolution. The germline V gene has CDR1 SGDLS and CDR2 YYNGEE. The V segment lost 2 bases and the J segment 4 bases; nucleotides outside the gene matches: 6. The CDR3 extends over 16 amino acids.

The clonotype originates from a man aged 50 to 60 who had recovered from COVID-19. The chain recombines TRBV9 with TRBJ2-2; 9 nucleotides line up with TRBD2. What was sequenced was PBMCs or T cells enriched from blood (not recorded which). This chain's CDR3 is CASSVSAGGFTGELFF. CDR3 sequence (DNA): TGTGCCAGCAGCGTTTCCGCGGGGGGGTTCACCGGGGAGCTGTTTTTT.